Following are 9 T cell receptor beta chains from one sample sequenced in a study of shared clonotypes between healthy human individuals. Sequenced by immunoSEQ multiplex PCR; TCRdb stores in-frame clones only, minus some. Among roughly 2.4 million clones listed, approximately 94% were seen once. Sample: naive CD4+ T cells sorted from blood. This sample's subset: CD45RA+ positively selected. Source of these receptors: a man between 18 and 35 years old in good health.

The chain links TRBV5-4 to TRBJ2-2, with D perhaps TRBD1 (5 bases). Deletions cut 4 bases from V and 1 base from J, with 20 bases between. There are 18 residues in the CDR3. CDR1 and CDR2 from the germline V gene are SGHNT and YYREEE (reference sequence). The CDR3: CASSRYGSRVGNTGELFF. The CDR3 nucleotides read TGTGCCAGCAGCAGATACGGAAGCAGGGTGGGGAACACCGGGGAGCTGTTTTTT.

CDR3 protein: CASSRTPGTAQETQYF. The CDR3 DNA reads TGTGCCAGTAGCCGAACCCCAGGGACAGCACAAGAGACCCAGTACTTC. V is TRBV19 and J is TRBJ2-5; 7 bases align to TRBD1. V was pared by 6 bases and J by 2 bases, with 12 bases of the junction left unmatched. The CDR3 spans 16 residues. From germline, CDR1 is LNHDA and CDR2 SQIVND (reference sequence).

V and J are TRBV2 and TRBJ2-5; D might be TRBD1 (5 bases). From germline, CDR1 is SNHLY and CDR2 FYNNEI. The ends were cut back, 6 bases at V and 5 bases at J, with 19 bases in the middle. The CDR3 has 15 amino acids. The DNA of the CDR3 is TGTGCCAGCAGCGCCCTCATGACAGCTGGGGAGACCCAGTACTTC. Translating gives CASSALMTAGETQYF.

The chain combines TRBV6-4 with TRBJ2-2; D is uncertain. The germline V gene encodes CDR1 MRHNA and CDR2 SNTAGT. The CDR3 loop spans 13 amino acids. The V end was cut by 4 bases, the J end by 2 bases, with 5 bases between. The CDR3 DNA reads as TGTGCCAGCAGTGTTCAAAACACCGGGGAGCTGTTTTTT. Its translation: CASSVQNTGELFF.

The chain uses TRBV5-4 and TRBJ2-7, with 8 nucleotides matching TRBD2. V shed 4 bases, J shed 3 bases, and the junction held 12 bases outside the gene matches. The germline V gene encodes CDR1 SGHNT and CDR2 YYREEE (reference sequence). This CDR3 is built from 16 residues. CDR3 in DNA: TGTGCCAGCAGCCGTGTTAGCGGGGCGGGTGGCTACGAGCAGTACTTC. This gives the protein CASSRVSGAGGYEQYF.

The V and J genes are TRBV5-1 and TRBJ1-6; D gene uncertain. This CDR3 has 15 residues. Trimming took off 0 bases at V and 10 bases at J, with 14 bases between the two ends. The germline V gene encodes CDR1 SGHRS and CDR2 YFSETQ. The CDR3 sequence: CASSLEAGARSPLHF. The CDR3 nucleotides are TGCGCCAGCAGCTTGGAAGCGGGTGCTCGATCACCCCTCCACTTT.

With respect to this clone: This sample includes further DNA sequences coding for the same CDR3. V and J are TRBV12-5 and TRBJ1-5; 10 nucleotides align to TRBD1. CDR1 and CDR2 (germline): LGHNT, FRNRAP. With 4 bases clipped from V and 4 bases from J, the junction kept 1 base outside the gene matches. The CDR3 spans 14 residues. CDR3 residues: CASGSGQGNQPQHF. The CDR3 DNA sequence: TGTGCTAGTGGTTCGGGACAGGGGAATCAGCCCCAGCATTTT. Based on the CDR3 plus reference TRBV12-5 and TRBJ1-5, the full variable domain is DARVTQTPRHKVTEMGQEVTMRCQPILGHNTVFWYRQTMMQGLELLAYFRNRAPLDDSGMPKDRFSAEMPDATLATLKIQPSEPRDSAVYFCASGSGQGNQPQHFGDGTRLSIL.

J is TRBJ1-2 and V is TRBV4-3, with no clear D. This CDR3 is built from 14 residues. The germline V gene encodes CDR1 LGHNA and CDR2 YSLEER. The ends were cut back, 0 bases at V and 7 bases at J, with 12 bases in the middle. The DNA for the CDR3 is TGCGCCAGCAGCCAAGATCGTGGTTTTACTGGCTACACCTTC. As protein: CASSQDRGFTGYTF.

This chain uses TRBV27 with TRBJ1-6; TRBD1 matches at 7 bases. V shed 5 bases, J shed 0 bases, and the junction held 4 bases outside the gene matches. CDR1 MNHEY and CDR2 SMNVEV come from the germline V gene (reference sequence). This CDR3 has 16 amino acids. CDR3 DNA sequence: TGTGCCAGCAGTCCCGGGACAGTCTCCTATAATTCACCCCTCCACTTT. Translating gives CASSPGTVSYNSPLHF.